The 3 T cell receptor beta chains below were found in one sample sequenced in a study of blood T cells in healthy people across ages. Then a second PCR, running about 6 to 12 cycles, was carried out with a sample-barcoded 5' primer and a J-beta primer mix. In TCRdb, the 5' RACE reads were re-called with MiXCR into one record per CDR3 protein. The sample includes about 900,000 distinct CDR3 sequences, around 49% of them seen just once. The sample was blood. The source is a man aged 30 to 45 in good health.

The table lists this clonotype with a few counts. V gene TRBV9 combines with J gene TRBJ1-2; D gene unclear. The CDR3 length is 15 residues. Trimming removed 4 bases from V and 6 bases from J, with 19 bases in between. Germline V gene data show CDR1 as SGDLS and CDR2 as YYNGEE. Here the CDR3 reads CASSPEPTVRNGYTF. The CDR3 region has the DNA TGTGCCAGCAGCCCTGAACCAACAGTCAGGAATGGCTACACCTTC.

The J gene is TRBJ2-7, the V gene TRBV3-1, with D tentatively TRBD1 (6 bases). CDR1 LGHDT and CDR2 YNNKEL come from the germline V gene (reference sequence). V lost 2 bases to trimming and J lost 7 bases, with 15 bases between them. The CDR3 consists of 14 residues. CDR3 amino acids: CASSQQGLPGEQYF. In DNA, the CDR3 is TGTGCCAGCAGCCAACAGGGGCTCCCTGGAGAGCAGTACTTC.

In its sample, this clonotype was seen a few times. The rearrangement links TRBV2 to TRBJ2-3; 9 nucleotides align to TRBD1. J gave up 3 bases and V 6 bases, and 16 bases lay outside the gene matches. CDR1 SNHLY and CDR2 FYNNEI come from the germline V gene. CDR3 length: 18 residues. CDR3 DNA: TGTGCCAGCAGCGTTCAGAAGGGGACAGGGAAGAGGACAGATACGCAGTATTTT. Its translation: CASSVQKGTGKRTDTQYF.